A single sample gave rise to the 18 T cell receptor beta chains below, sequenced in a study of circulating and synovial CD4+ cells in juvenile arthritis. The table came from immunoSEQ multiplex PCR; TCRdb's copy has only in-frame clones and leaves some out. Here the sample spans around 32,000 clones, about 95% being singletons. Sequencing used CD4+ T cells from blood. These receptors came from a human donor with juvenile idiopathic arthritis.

CDR3 bases: TGTGCCAGCAGCTTAGCGCCCAGCTATGGCTACACCTTC. Its protein product is CASSLAPSYGYTF. V gene TRBV7-9 combines with J gene TRBJ1-2; D remains unclear. Trimming removed 0 bases from V and 4 bases from J, with 6 bases in between. Germline V gives CDR1 SEHNR, CDR2 FQNEAQ (reference sequence). This CDR3 comprises 13 residues.

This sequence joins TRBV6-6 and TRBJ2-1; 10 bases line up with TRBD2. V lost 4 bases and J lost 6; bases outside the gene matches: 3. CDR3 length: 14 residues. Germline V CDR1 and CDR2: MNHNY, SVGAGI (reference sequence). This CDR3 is CASSSLAGLNEQFF. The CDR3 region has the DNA TGTGCCAGCAGTTCACTAGCGGGACTCAATGAGCAGTTCTTC.

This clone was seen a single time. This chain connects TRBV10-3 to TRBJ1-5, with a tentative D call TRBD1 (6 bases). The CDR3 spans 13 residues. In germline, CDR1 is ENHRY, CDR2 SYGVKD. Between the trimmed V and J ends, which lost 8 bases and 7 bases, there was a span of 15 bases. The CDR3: CAISTGIGQPQHF. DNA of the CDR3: TGTGCCATCTCAACAGGGATCGGCCAGCCCCAGCATTTT.

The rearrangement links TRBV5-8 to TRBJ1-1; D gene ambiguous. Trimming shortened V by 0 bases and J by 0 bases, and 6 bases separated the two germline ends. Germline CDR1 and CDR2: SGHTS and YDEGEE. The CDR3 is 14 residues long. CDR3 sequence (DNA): TGTGCCAGCAGCTTGGTCGGTGTGAACACTGAAGCTTTCTTT. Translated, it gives CASSLVGVNTEAFF.

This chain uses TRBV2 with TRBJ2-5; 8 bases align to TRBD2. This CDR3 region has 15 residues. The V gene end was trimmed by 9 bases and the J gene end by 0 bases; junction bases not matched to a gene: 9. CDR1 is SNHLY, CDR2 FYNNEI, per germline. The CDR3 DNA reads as TGTGCCAGTACTCCGGGTAGCGGGGACCAAGAGACCCAGTACTTC. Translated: CASTPGSGDQETQYF.

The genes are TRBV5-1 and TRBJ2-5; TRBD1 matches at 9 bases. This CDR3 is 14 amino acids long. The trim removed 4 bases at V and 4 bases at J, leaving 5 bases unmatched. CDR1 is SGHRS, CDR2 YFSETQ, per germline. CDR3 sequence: CASSPETGGETQYF. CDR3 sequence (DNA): TGCGCCAGCAGCCCAGAGACAGGGGGAGAGACCCAGTACTTC.

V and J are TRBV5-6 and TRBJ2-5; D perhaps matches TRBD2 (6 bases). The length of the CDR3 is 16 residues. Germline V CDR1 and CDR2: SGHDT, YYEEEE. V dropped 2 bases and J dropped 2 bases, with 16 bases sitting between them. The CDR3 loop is CASSLRRGGKQETQYF. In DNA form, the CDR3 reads TGTGCCAGCAGCTTACGCCGGGGCGGGAAACAAGAGACCCAGTACTTC.

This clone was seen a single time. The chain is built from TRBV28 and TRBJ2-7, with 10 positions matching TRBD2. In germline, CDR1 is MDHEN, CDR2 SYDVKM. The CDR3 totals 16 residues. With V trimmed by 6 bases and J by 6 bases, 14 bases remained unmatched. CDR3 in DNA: TGTGCCAGCAGCCAGCCGGGTCTAGCGGGAGCCGGCGAGCAGTACTTC. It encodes CASSQPGLAGAGEQYF. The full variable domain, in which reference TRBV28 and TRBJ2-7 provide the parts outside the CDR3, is DVKVTQSSRYLVKRTGEKVFLECVQDMDHENMFWYRQDPGLGLRLIYFSYDVKMKEKGDIPEGYSVSREKKERFSLILESASTNQTSMYLCASSQPGLAGAGEQYFGPGTRLTVT.

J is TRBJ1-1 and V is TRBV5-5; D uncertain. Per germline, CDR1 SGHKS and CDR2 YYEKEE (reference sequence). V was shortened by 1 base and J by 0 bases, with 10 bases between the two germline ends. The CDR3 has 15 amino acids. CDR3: CASSLLVELNTEAFF. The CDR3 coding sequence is TGTGCCAGCAGCTTGCTGGTAGAGCTGAACACTGAAGCTTTCTTT.

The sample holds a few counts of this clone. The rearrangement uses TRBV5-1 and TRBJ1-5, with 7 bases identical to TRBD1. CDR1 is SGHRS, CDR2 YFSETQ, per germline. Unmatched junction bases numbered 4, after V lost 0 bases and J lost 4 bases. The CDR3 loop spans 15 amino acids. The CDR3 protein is CASSLAGQLNQPQHF. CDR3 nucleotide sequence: TGCGCCAGCAGCTTGGCGGGACAGCTTAATCAGCCCCAGCATTTT.

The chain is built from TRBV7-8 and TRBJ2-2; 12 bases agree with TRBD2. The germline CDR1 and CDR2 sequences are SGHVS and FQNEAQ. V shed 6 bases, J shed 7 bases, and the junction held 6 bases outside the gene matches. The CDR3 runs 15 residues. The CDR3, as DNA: TGTGCCAGCAGGTCTAGCGGGGGGGCCGGCGGGGAGCTGTTTTTT. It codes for CASRSSGGAGGELFF. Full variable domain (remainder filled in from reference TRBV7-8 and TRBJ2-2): GAGVSQSPRYKVAKRGQDVALRCDPISGHVSLFWYQQALGQGPEFLTYFQNEAQLDKSGLPSDRFFAERPEGSVSTLKIQRTQQEDSAVYLCASRSSGGAGGELFFGEGSRLTVL.

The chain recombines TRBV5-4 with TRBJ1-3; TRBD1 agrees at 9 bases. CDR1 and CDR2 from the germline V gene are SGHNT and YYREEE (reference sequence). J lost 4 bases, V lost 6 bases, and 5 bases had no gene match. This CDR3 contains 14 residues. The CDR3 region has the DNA TGTGCCAGCAAGGCTGGGACAGGGGGAAACACCATATATTTT. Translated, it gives CASKAGTGGNTIYF. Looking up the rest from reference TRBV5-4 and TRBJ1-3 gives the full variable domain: ETGVTQSPTHLIKTRGQQVTLRCSSQSGHNTVSWYQQALGQGPQFIFQYYREEENGRGNFPPRFSGLQFPNYSSELNVNALELDDSALYLCASKAGTGGNTIYFGEGSWLTVV.

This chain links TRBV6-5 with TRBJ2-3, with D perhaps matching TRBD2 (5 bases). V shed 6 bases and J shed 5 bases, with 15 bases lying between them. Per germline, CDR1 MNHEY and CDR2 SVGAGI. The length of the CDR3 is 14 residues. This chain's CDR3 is CASRGGIARDTQYF. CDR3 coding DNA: TGTGCCAGCAGGGGTGGGATAGCGAGAGATACGCAGTATTTT.

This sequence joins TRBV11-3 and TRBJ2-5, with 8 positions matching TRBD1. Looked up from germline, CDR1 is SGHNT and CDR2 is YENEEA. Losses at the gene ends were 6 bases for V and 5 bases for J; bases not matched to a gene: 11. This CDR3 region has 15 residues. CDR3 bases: TGTGCCAGCAGTCCCGGGCAGGGGGCCGGGGAGACCCAGTACTTC. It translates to CASSPGQGAGETQYF.

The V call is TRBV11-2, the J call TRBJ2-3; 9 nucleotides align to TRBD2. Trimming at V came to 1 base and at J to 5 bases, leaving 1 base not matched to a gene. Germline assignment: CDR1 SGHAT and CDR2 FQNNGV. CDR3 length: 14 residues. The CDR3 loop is CASSLGGGVDTQYF. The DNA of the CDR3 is TGTGCCAGCAGCTTAGGCGGGGGGGTAGATACGCAGTATTTT.

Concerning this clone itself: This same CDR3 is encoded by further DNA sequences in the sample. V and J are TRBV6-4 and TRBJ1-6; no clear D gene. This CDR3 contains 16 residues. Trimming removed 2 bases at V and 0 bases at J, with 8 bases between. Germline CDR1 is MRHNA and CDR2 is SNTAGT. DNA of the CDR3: TGTGCCAGCAGTGACCCGGAGAGCTCCTATAATTCACCCCTCCACTTT. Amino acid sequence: CASSDPESSYNSPLHF.

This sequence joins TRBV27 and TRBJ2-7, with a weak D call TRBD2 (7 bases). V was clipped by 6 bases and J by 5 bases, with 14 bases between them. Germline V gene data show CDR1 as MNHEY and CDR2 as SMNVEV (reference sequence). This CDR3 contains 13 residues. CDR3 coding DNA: TGTGCCAGCAGAGGGGGGGGTTTCCACGAGCAGTACTTC. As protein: CASRGGGFHEQYF.

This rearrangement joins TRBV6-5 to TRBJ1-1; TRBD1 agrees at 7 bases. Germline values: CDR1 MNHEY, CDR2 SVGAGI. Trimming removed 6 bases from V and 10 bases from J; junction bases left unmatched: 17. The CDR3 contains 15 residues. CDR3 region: CASSAIQGSIAGAFF. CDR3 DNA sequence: TGTGCCAGCAGCGCTATACAGGGGTCGATTGCGGGAGCTTTCTTT.